This T cell receptor (beta chain) comes out of a study of cytomegalovirus exposure and HLA in healthy donors (dated by TCRdb to about 2017). A note on the overall study: An earlier analysis of approximately 600 of the donors reported 250 to 300 Gb of sequence data and more than 90 million unique TCR beta sequences from some 180 million T cells. An early release that covered about 600 HLA-typed donors contained about 290 gigabases of sequencing data and about 84 million unique TCR sequences. The genetic ancestry cluster associated with self-reported Caucasian donors included around 76% of the 300 to 400 genotyped donors. The study aimed to test whether signatures of past pathogen exposure could be identified by cataloging public T cell receptors. Using immunosequencing, the study profiled T cell repertoires from around 670 subjects and related those repertoires to cytomegalovirus serostatus. Along with the roughly 700-subject first cohort, a separate validation cohort of over a hundred different subjects was used. High-throughput TCR immunosequencing, statistical association of individual TCRs with disease status, and machine learning were combined to predict cytomegalovirus infection status. A later analysis re-examined previously published TCR beta repertoires from hundreds of donors and added high-resolution HLA genotyping to investigate patterns of TCR occurrence. Rather than using new phenotypic data, the later analysis identified candidate immune exposures from TCR beta sequences and from how often those sequences occurred across donors. An earlier analysis of several hundred of the donors applied high-throughput TCR beta sequencing to assess whether each TCR beta V gene segment acted as functional or pseudogenic. Alongside the repertoire data, information on donor age, sex, ethnicity and CMV serostatus was compiled. A later genetic analysis took genome-wide SNP genotypes for about three fifths of the 666 donors and used that subset as a discovery cohort. All discovery cohort repertoires had been generated using a single sequencing platform. HLA typing included class I and class II loci at four-digit resolution. Typing coverage differed by locus: A, B, C, DRB1 and DQB1 were typed in roughly 629-630 donors, DQA1 in roughly 510, DPA1 in around 600, and DPB1 in just under 480. Four to six DR-DQ haplotypes were handled as single units for association and clustering, since linkage in the cohort was strong. Among approximately 370 genotyped donors of the cohort, an average of roughly 230,000 unique TCR beta nucleotide sequences was sequenced per donor, of which approximately 18% were non-productive.

Taken from the germline V gene (reference sequence), the CDR1 and CDR2 loops are MNHEY and SMNVEV. The trim is 3 bases for V and 4 bases for J, with a gap of 9 bases between the germline ends. The CDR3 sequence holds 13 residues, the cysteine and phenylalanine included. Left in the record is the CDR3 DNA by itself, 39 bases read in frame from the first base. The method was the immunoSEQ multiplex PCR assay. For the multiplex PCR, a mixture combining 60 forward primers for TCR Vbeta segments and 13 reverse primers for TCR Jbeta segments was used. The CDR3 region of rearranged TCR beta genes was amplified from genomic DNA by a multiplex PCR assay. The amplified TCR beta libraries were sequenced on the Illumina HiSeq System as 87-base-pair reads. The authors' analysis ran thus. Across the 670 or so repertoires, a later analysis counted roughly 84 million unique TCR beta chains, 9 million to 14 million of which were shared by at least two donors. To remove PCR and sequencing errors, raw reads were error-corrected and collapsed into unique sequences using a nearest-neighbor algorithm that merged closely related sequences. Alignment of CDR3 sequences to IMGT reference sequences was used to assign V, D and J gene segments. For a sequence to be retained, a match of at least six nucleotides was required to both a V gene segment and a J gene segment. Rearrangements were classified as productive when the CDR3 lacked stop codons and remained in frame with V and J, and all other rearrangements were classified as non-productive. CDR3 was defined according to IMGT convention as the region running from the second conserved V-encoded cysteine to the conserved J-encoded phenylalanine. Sequences without an unambiguous match to a single V gene segment were excluded from the earlier analysis of about 640 of the donors. An earlier analysis of a few hundred of the donors classified V segments as functional when productive rearrangements were above 56.7% and as segregating when the standard deviation between donors was above 5%. A statistical classification framework was developed to diagnose cytomegalovirus status using the catalog of TCR beta chain sequences. V and J gene assignment, in a later analysis, came from comparing TCR nucleotide sequences with IMGT/GENE-DB human TR gene sequences. Using the TCRdist pipeline, a later analysis assigned CDR3 sequences along with most-parsimonious VDJ recombination scenarios. A later analysis defined each TCR beta chain by its CDR3 amino acid sequence plus V-gene family, and excluded reads lacking a unique V-gene family. To address suspected cross-contamination and a sequencing artifact, a later analysis removed several hundred highly shared, low-generation-probability nucleotide sequences. In a later analysis, a clonal expansion index for each public chain was calculated from normalized within-repertoire ranks of inferred template counts. In a later analysis, generation probabilities were computed with a VDJ recombination model fitted to out-of-frame rearrangements, and the resulting probabilities were checked against IGoR. In a later analysis, TCR-TCR, TCR-HLA and TCR-CMV co-occurrence was scored with hypergeometric tests, and a repertoire-size bias correction was applied to TCR pairs. In a later analysis, false discovery rates were estimated by permuting HLA or CMV assignments 20 times. In a later analysis, co-occurring TCRs were grouped using DBSCAN, with TCRdist sequence similarity added in when clustering inside HLA-allele-positive subsets. Co-occurrence clustering excluded repertoires with fewer than 30,000 or more than 120,000 public chains, plus five with anomalous nucleotide sharing. What TCRdb holds here is the immuneACCESS table cut down to in-frame rearrangements. Part of the clones is not present; checked against another copy, under half of the missing clones reflect an unresolved V gene, and the others are unexplained. That table gives V, J and clone size, and the DNA gave D and trimming. The sample records some 170,000 clones, approximately 79% of which are singletons. The ten top clones hold 6.3% of the sample.

Of note for this clone: No antigen is known for it. The record has no base qualities; no much larger clone is one base away.

What the research found in general, with its limitations: Three of the identified cytomegalovirus-associated TCR beta chains were confirmed in vitro to be specific for cytomegalovirus antigens. The authors suggested that the approach could potentially be generalized to other disease states and immunological phenotypes. Roughly uniform sequencing depth across donors was assumed in presence/absence analyses, although this assumption may not hold. Several of the top co-occurrence clusters appeared to be linked to parvovirus B19, influenza, CMV and Epstein-Barr virus, according to a later analysis. For the cohort, immune exposure information was limited to CMV serostatus. According to a later analysis, most CMV-associated TCR beta chains appeared to be HLA-restricted, and the HLA associations seemed to be driven largely by CMV exposure. Because counts were too low, 15 to 20 rarely observed V segments, including chromosome 9 orphons, were excluded from the earlier analysis of a few hundred of the donors. While some public TCRs were present in many individuals, most TCR sequences turned up only very rarely across donors. At a false discovery rate of 0.05, a later analysis linked 15,000 to 20,000 TCR beta sequences to specific HLA alleles. A further reported finding was that TCR beta sequences accurately predicted the HLA-A and HLA-B alleles for most subjects in the first cohort. Some IMGT-functional V segments, including TRBV6-2 and TRBV6-3, could not be told apart with the 87-base-pair reads, so those segments were excluded. When HLA alleles, especially DR and DQ, strongly co-occurred, attributing TCR associations to individual alleles was difficult. Broadly in line with IMGT annotations, most TCR beta V segments showed up in productive rearrangements about 90% or about 30% of the time in an earlier analysis of several hundred of the donors. Compared with equally common non-associated chains, HLA-associated TCR beta chains in a later analysis were more clonally expanded and had lower generation probabilities. In a later analysis, the rate of TCR association differed among HLA loci, with DRB1 alleles having the most associated TCRs and HLA-C alleles having the fewest. An association between a missense DCLRE1C variant and V-gene and J-gene trimming of TCR beta chains was found in a later genetic analysis and replicated in an independent cohort. A group of highly shared sequence variants was considered likely to be a technical artifact of the sequencing pipeline. The study listed around 160 TCR beta chains as associated with cytomegalovirus. Linkage disequilibrium might explain the correlated functional status among segregating V segments, but an unknown experimental factor could not be excluded. Because HLA typing was missing for some donors at each locus, association tests included only the typed subset. In a later genetic analysis, fewer N-insertions in productive TCRs were reported among donors in an Asian-associated ancestry cluster than the roughly 700-donor mean. In this cohort, only TCR beta chains were sequenced, and detectable features were limited by the absence of alpha or paired-chain data. The classifier was reported to diagnose cytomegalovirus status with high specificity and sensitivity in both the original and validation cohorts.

The cohort comprised under 700 healthy bone marrow donors. At the time of sampling, every cohort member was nominally healthy, though immune exposures that went unrecorded were likely present. The donor tested CMV seropositive and was one of the 289 seropositive cohort members. A peripheral blood sample was collected from each donor, and TCR beta sequencing was performed on peripheral blood mononuclear cells. Genomic DNA was extracted from the blood cell samples with the Qiagen DNeasy Blood Extraction Kit. The chain couples TRBV27 to TRBJ1-1; 6 matching bases give a weak D call of TRBD1. Sequencing was performed on PBMCs. This receptor was identified in a man aged 40-55 years in good health and CMV-seropositive. The CDR3 reads as follows: CASSFARGTEAFF. DNA sequence: TGTGCCAGCAGTTTTGCCAGGGGCACTGAAGCTTTCTTT.